One and the same sample provided the 8 T cell receptor beta chains below, sequenced in a study of control samples from healthy donors and cancer patients. TCRdb's copy holds only in-frame clones and misses some; the assay was immunoSEQ multiplex PCR. Of 90,000 to 130,000 clones in the sample, 82% were seen once. Sequenced material: blood. The receptors come from a man between 18 and 35 years old in good health.

J is TRBJ2-2 and V is TRBV7-2, with D possibly matching TRBD2 (6 bases). The CDR3 loop spans 16 amino acids. Germline V CDR1 and CDR2: SGHTA, FQGNSA. V was pared by 5 bases and J by 6 bases, with 19 bases between. The CDR3 sequence: CASSPKTGLLSGELFF. The CDR3 DNA follows: TGTGCCAGCAGCCCAAAAACGGGACTTCTCTCCGGGGAGCTGTTTTTT. Full variable domain (rest looked up from reference TRBV7-2 and TRBJ2-2): GAGVSQSPSNKVTEKGKDVELRCDPISGHTALYWYRQSLGQGLEFLIYFQGNSAPDKSGLPSDRFSAERTGGSVSTLTIQRTQQEDSAVYLCASSPKTGLLSGELFFGEGSRLTVL.

V is TRBV6-1 and J is TRBJ2-7; no clear D gene. Trimming shortened V by 2 bases and J by 4 bases, and 12 bases separated the two germline ends. The length of the CDR3 is 14 residues. Germline loops: CDR1 MNHNS, CDR2 SASEGT. The CDR3 DNA follows: TGTGCCAGCAGTGAATGGGCCCTACGGTACGAGCAGTACGTC. It codes for CASSEWALRYEQYV.

This clone was seen a few times. V and J are TRBV6-6 and TRBJ1-4; 8 bases are a match to TRBD1. Trimming at V came to 4 bases and at J to 6 bases, leaving 7 bases not matched to a gene. CDR1 and CDR2 from the germline V gene are MNHNY and SVGAGI (reference sequence). This CDR3 is 15 amino acids long. The CDR3 region has the DNA TGTGCCAGCAGTTCCCCGGACAGGGCGGATGAAAAACTGTTTTTT. This encodes CASSSPDRADEKLFF.

V gene TRBV27 combines with J gene TRBJ1-4; the D gene is possibly TRBD1 (5 bases). This CDR3 is built from 15 residues. Germline lookup yields CDR1 MNHEY and CDR2 SMNVEV (reference sequence). V lost 5 bases and J lost 5, with 15 bases in between. CDR3 protein: CASSPQGGSNEKLFF. DNA for the CDR3: TGTGCCAGCAGTCCCCAGGGTGGATCGAATGAAAAACTGTTTTTT.

V is TRBV18 and J is TRBJ2-7, with 7 bases matching TRBD2. CDR1 and CDR2 (germline): KGHSH, LQKENI. V lost 2 bases, J lost 6 bases, and 7 bases stayed unmatched. The CDR3 spans 14 residues. CDR3 in DNA: TGTGCCAGCTCACCATCCGGACTAGTTGCCGAGCAGTACGTC. Protein sequence: CASSPSGLVAEQYV.

The V and J genes are TRBV7-2 and TRBJ1-1; 9 bases align to TRBD1. This CDR3 is built from 14 residues. CDR1 SGHTA and CDR2 FQGNSA come from the germline V gene. Trimming removed 8 bases from V and 7 bases from J; junction bases left unmatched: 11. The CDR3 here is CASALDRGPDEAFF. CDR3 bases: TGTGCCAGCGCTCTGGACAGGGGACCGGATGAAGCTTTCTTT.

The chain uses TRBV5-1 and TRBJ1-2, with D tentatively TRBD1 (5 bases). Germline V gene sequence: CDR1 SGHRS, CDR2 YFSETQ. V was pared by 0 bases and J by 3 bases, with 6 bases between. This CDR3 comprises 13 residues. The CDR3 region is CASSLEGDYGYTF. DNA of the CDR3: TGCGCCAGCAGCTTGGAAGGGGACTATGGCTACACCTTC.

As for this clone: The same CDR3 is also encoded by other DNA sequences in this sample. The J gene is TRBJ2-7, the V gene TRBV9; TRBD2 aligns across 7 bases. CDR3 size: 13 residues. Per germline, CDR1 SGDLS and CDR2 YYNGEE. V lost 0 bases, J lost 7 bases, and 4 bases stayed unmatched. The CDR3 DNA reads TGTGCCAGCAGCGTAGGGACGGGGGGTGAGCAGTACGTC. Its translation is CASSVGTGGEQYV.